What follows are 25 T cell receptor beta chains derived from one specimen sequenced in a study of T cell repertoires in cytomegalovirus infection. TCRdb analysed the reads with MiXCR anew, one entry per CDR3 protein. Here the sample spans fewer than 250,000 distinct CDR3 sequences, roughly an eighth being singletons. The sample taken for sequencing was PBMCs. These TCRs come from a human donor in good health (CMV status not recorded). Some clones in this sample may be carry-over from other donors' samples.

This clonotype was picked up a small number of times. The chain combines TRBV28 with TRBJ1-5; weak D call: TRBD1 (5 bases). This CDR3 comprises 15 residues. The V and J ends lost 7 bases and 3 bases respectively, with 16 bases between them. CDR1 and CDR2 (germline): MDHEN, SYDVKM. This chain's CDR3 is CASTPPGLPNQPQHF. CDR3 bases: TGTGCCAGCACCCCGCCGGGACTTCCCAATCAGCCCCAGCATTTT.

Many counts were recorded for this clonotype. The chain has TRBV12-5 and TRBJ1-2; D unclear. V was pared by 3 bases and J by 4 bases, with 9 bases between. The CDR3 is 13 residues long. CDR1 is LGHNT, CDR2 FRNRAP, per germline. CDR3 sequence (DNA): TGTGCTAGTGGTTTCCCGGACGGCTATGGCTACACCTTC. Translated: CASGFPDGYGYTF.

The rearrangement links TRBV12-3 or TRBV12-4 to TRBJ1-1; possible D gene TRBD1, 5 bases. This CDR3 has 13 residues. The V end was cut by 5 bases, the J end by 8 bases, with 15 bases between. CDR3 nucleotide sequence: TGTGCCAGCAGTCTAAACTCCTGGACAGAAGCTTTCTTT. This encodes CASSLNSWTEAFF.

This clonotype has just a few counts. This chain links TRBV29-1 with TRBJ2-5, with 7 positions matching TRBD1. The V and J ends lost 5 bases and 9 bases, in that order; junction bases with no gene match: 9. This CDR3 region has 12 residues. Per the germline V gene, CDR1 is SQVTM and CDR2 is ANQGSEA. DNA of the CDR3: TGCAGCGTTTATCGGACAGGCCAGGCCCAGTACTTC. Protein: CSVYRTGQAQYF.

The table lists this clonotype with many counts. This chain connects TRBV7-2 to TRBJ2-1; D uncertain. The CDR3 has 15 residues. CDR1 and CDR2 (germline): SGHTA, FQGNSA. Trimming removed 5 bases at V and 5 bases at J, with 16 bases between. CDR3 coding DNA: TGTGCCAGCAGCCTCCCCCGGCGGTGGGACAATGAGCAGTTCTTC. This encodes CASSLPRRWDNEQFF.

Comments on this clonotype: A read error may be the cause here, since a much bigger clone is one base away. This chain joins TRBV7-2 and TRBJ2-5; D might be TRBD2 (5 bases). From germline, CDR1 is SGHTA and CDR2 FQGNSA. CDR3 length: 15 residues. The CDR3 loop is CVSSLGSADQETQYF. CDR3 sequence (DNA): TGTGTCAGCAGCTTAGGATCAGCGGACCAAGAGACCCAGTACTTC.

This clonotype was detected only a few times. The chain carries TRBV5-1 and TRBJ1-1; tentatively, D is TRBD1 (5 bases). The CDR3 extends over 16 amino acids. Germline V gene lookup returns CDR1 SGHRS and CDR2 YFSETQ. V dropped 0 bases and J dropped 1 base, with 13 bases sitting between them. CDR3 loop: CASSLGGNYGNTEAFF. The DNA for the CDR3 is TGCGCCAGCAGCTTGGGGGGCAACTATGGGAACACTGAAGCTTTCTTT.

V and J are TRBV29-1 and TRBJ2-7; 9 nucleotides match TRBD1. The CDR3 has 13 amino acids. The V gene's germline CDR1 is SQVTM and CDR2 ANQGSEA. With V trimmed by 6 bases and J by 5 bases, 8 bases remained unmatched. The CDR3 reads CSVATGGKNEQYF. CDR3 bases: TGCAGCGTGGCAACAGGGGGCAAAAACGAGCAGTACTTC.

The table lists this clonotype with many counts. The chain uses TRBV7-2 and TRBJ2-2, with 10 bases lining up with TRBD2. The J segment lost 0 bases and the V segment lost 2 bases, leaving 0 bases of the junction unmatched. This CDR3 is built from 16 residues. Germline CDR1 and CDR2: SGHTA and FQGNSA. The CDR3 protein is CASSLSGGANTGELFF. The CDR3 DNA is TGTGCCAGCAGCTTAAGCGGGGGGGCGAACACCGGGGAGCTGTTTTTT.

V is TRBV29-1 and J is TRBJ2-7; 9 nucleotides align to TRBD1. CDR1 SQVTM and CDR2 ANQGSEA come from the germline V gene. Unmatched junction bases numbered 5, after V lost 8 bases and J lost 6 bases. The CDR3 loop spans 11 amino acids. The CDR3 is CSTGQGSEQYF. As DNA, the CDR3 is TGCAGCACAGGACAGGGGAGCGAGCAGTACTTC.

This clonotype appeared many times. CDR3 region: CAWSPDRGNEQYF. Here the CDR3 DNA reads TGTGCCTGGAGCCCGGACAGGGGCAACGAGCAGTACTTC. V gene TRBV30 combines with J gene TRBJ2-7; 9 bases map to TRBD1. The germline gives CDR1 GTSNPN, CDR2 SVGIG (reference sequence). The CDR3 runs to 13 residues. V trimming: 3 bases; J trimming: 5 bases; junction bases outside the gene matches: 5. The variable domain in full, with the rest retrieved from reference TRBV30 and TRBJ2-7, is SQTIHQWPATLVQPVGSPLSLECTVEGTSNPNLYWYRQAAGRGLQLLFYSVGIGQISSEVPQNLSASRPQDRQFILSSKKLLLSDSGFYLCAWSPDRGNEQYFGPGTRLTVT.

This clonotype has a handful of counts. This chain joins TRBV19 and TRBJ1-1; D is unresolved. The CDR3 contains 13 residues. Germline-derived CDR1 and CDR2 are LNHDA and SQIVND (reference sequence). V was clipped by 2 bases and J by 5 bases, with 9 bases between them. The CDR3: CASSIIEETEAFF. In DNA form, the CDR3 reads TGTGCCAGTAGTATAATAGAGGAAACTGAAGCTTTCTTT.

This clonotype has a handful of counts. The V gene is TRBV5-4, the J gene TRBJ2-3, with 8 bases that match TRBD2. Looked up from germline, CDR1 is SGHNT and CDR2 is YYREEE (reference sequence). The CDR3 loop spans 13 amino acids. J gave up 4 bases and V 7 bases, and 5 bases lay outside the gene matches. The CDR3 DNA reads TGTGCCAGCGGGCGGGAGGCCGCAGATACGCAGTATTTT. It encodes CASGREAADTQYF.

In this sample, this clonotype turned up many times. This chain connects TRBV28 to TRBJ1-1, with TRBD1 matching 11 bases. There are 14 residues in the CDR3. CDR1 is MDHEN, CDR2 SYDVKM, per germline. The trim removed 5 bases at V and 10 bases at J, leaving 9 bases unmatched. In DNA, the CDR3 is TGTGCCAGCAGTACCGGGACAGGGGGATTTGGAGCTTTCTTT. This gives the protein CASSTGTGGFGAFF.

This CDR3 reads CSAKSGGNTDTQYF. The CDR3 DNA is TGCAGTGCTAAGAGCGGGGGGAACACAGATACGCAGTATTTT. The chain carries TRBV20-1 and TRBJ2-3; TRBD2 aligns across 9 bases. V shed 4 bases, J shed 2 bases, and the junction held 4 bases outside the gene matches. CDR1 and CDR2 from the germline V gene are DFQATT and SNEGSKA (reference sequence). The CDR3 contains 14 residues.

The chain combines TRBV10-3 with TRBJ1-2; D gene uncertain. Trimming shortened V by 3 bases and J by 3 bases, and 8 bases separated the two germline ends. Germline-derived CDR1 and CDR2 are ENHRY and SYGVKD. This CDR3 comprises 13 residues. CDR3 sequence (DNA): TGTGCCATCAGTGATGTGAAGGACTATGGCTACACCTTC. It specifies CAISDVKDYGYTF.

This clonotype was counted at least ten times. V and J are TRBV19 and TRBJ2-7, with D possibly TRBD2 on 6 matching bases. The CDR3 contains 14 residues. The germline V gene has CDR1 LNHDA and CDR2 SQIVND (reference sequence). V lost 5 bases and J 3 bases, leaving 14 bases between the germline ends. The CDR3 sequence: CASSRAGNSYEQYF. The DNA for the CDR3 is TGTGCCAGTAGTCGGGCGGGAAATAGCTACGAGCAGTACTTC.

This clonotype was detected many times. The chain combines TRBV7-2 with TRBJ2-1, with D possibly matching TRBD2 (7 bases). The V gene's germline CDR1 is SGHTA and CDR2 FQGNSA. This CDR3 spans 14 amino acids. V gave up 5 bases and J gave up 5 bases, with 13 bases separating them. CDR3 amino acids: CASSGGGTNNEQFF. The CDR3 DNA follows: TGTGCCAGCAGCGGGGGGGGCACTAACAATGAGCAGTTCTTC.

This clonotype appeared many times. J is TRBJ2-1 and V is TRBV19; a weak D match, TRBD1 (6 bases). This CDR3 spans 15 amino acids. Germline V CDR1 and CDR2: LNHDA, SQIVND (reference sequence). Trimming removed 3 bases at V and 6 bases at J, with 15 bases between. CDR3 in DNA: TGTGCCAGTAGTATCGTACAGGGTGGGCCCAATGAGCAGTTCTTC. It codes for CASSIVQGGPNEQFF.

The table lists this clonotype with many counts. The chain combines TRBV7-2 with TRBJ2-3; 9 bases are shared with TRBD2. The CDR3 extends over 15 amino acids. Germline-derived CDR1 and CDR2 are SGHTA and FQGNSA. V lost 4 bases and J lost 3; bases outside the gene matches: 5. For the CDR3, the DNA is TGTGCCAGCAGCTACAGCGGGAGGAGGACAGATACGCAGTATTTT. This sequence encodes CASSYSGRRTDTQYF.

A note on this clonotype: A read error may explain this, as a much larger clone is one base away. The chain has TRBV23-1 and TRBJ1-5; no definite D call. TRBV23-1 is an open reading frame whose function is uncertain. V lost 0 bases to trimming and J lost 3 bases, with 6 bases between them. The CDR3 has 14 amino acids. This CDR3 reads CASSQSDSNQPQHF. The CDR3 nucleotides read TGCGCCAGCAGTCAATCGGACTCCAATCAGCCCCAGCATTTT.

This clonotype has a count of ten or more. The chain links TRBV7-2 to TRBJ1-4; perhaps TRBD1 as D (6 bases). The CDR3 length is 15 residues. Germline CDR1 and CDR2: SGHTA and FQGNSA. V was pared by 7 bases and J by 1 base, with 13 bases between. CDR3: CASNWGRGTNEKLFF. CDR3 coding DNA: TGTGCCAGCAATTGGGGCAGGGGAACTAATGAAAAACTGTTTTTT. Drawing the rest from reference TRBV7-2 and TRBJ1-4, the complete variable domain is GAGVSQSPSNKVTEKGKDVELRCDPISGHTALYWYRQSLGQGLEFLIYFQGNSAPDKSGLPSDRFSAERTGGSVSTLTIQRTQQEDSAVYLCASNWGRGTNEKLFFGSGTQLSVL.

This clonotype was seen more than once but under ten times. A much larger clonotype is one base distant, so this may be a read error. The chain is built from TRBV28 and TRBJ2-3; TRBD1 might be the D (5 bases). Trimming shortened V by 7 bases and J by 2 bases, and 7 bases separated the two germline ends. CDR3 length: 12 amino acids. Germline CDR1 reads MDHEN; CDR2 reads SYDVKM. This chain's CDR3 is CASKGDTDTQYF. In nucleotides, the CDR3 is TGTGCCAGCAAAGGGGACACAGATACGCAGTATTTT.

This clonotype came up many times. The chain joins TRBV7-9 to TRBJ2-7; tentative D call: TRBD2 (5 bases). V lost 2 bases, J lost 1 base, and 18 bases lay in between. The CDR3 loop spans 17 amino acids. Looked up from germline, CDR1 is SEHNR and CDR2 is FQNEAQ (reference sequence). The CDR3 loop reads CASSLTLDSLGSYEQYF. The CDR3 coding sequence is TGTGCCAGCAGCTTAACCCTGGACTCCCTGGGTTCCTACGAGCAGTACTTC.

This chain links TRBV19 with TRBJ2-3, with TRBD2 matching over 8 bases. Germline trimming cut 5 bases from V and 4 bases from J; bases unmatched to any gene: 8. In germline, CDR1 is LNHDA, CDR2 SQIVND (reference sequence). The CDR3 has 15 amino acids. The DNA for the CDR3 is TGTGCCAGTAGTTCCGGGGGGGGGAGCGCAGATACGCAGTATTTT. Translated, it gives CASSSGGGSADTQYF. The entire variable domain, with the rest obtained from reference TRBV19 and TRBJ2-3, is as follows: DGGITQSPKYLFRKEGQNVTLSCEQNLNHDAMYWYRQDPGQGLRLIYYSQIVNDFQKGDIAEGYSVSREKKESFPLTVTSAQKNPTAFYLCASSSGGGSADTQYFGPGTRLTVL.